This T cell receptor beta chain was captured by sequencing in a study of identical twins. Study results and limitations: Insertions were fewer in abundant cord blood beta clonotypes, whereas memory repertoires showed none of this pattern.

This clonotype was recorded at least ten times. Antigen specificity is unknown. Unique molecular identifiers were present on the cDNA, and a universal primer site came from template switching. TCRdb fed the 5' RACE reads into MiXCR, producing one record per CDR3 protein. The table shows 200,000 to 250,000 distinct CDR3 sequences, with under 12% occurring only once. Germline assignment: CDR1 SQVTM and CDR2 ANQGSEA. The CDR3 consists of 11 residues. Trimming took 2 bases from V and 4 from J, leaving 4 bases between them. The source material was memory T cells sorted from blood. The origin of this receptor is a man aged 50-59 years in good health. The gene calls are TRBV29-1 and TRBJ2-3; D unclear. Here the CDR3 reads CSVEKADTQYF. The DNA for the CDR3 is TGCAGCGTTGAAAAGGCAGATACGCAGTATTTT.